This TCR beta chain derives from a study of CD8 T cells in Susac syndrome. The CDR3 has 17 amino acids. Germline V gene data show CDR1 as SGHRS and CDR2 as YFSETQ. V shed 1 base and J 3 bases; nucleotides not matched to a gene: 10. With random hexamers, reverse transcription was performed on about 0.5 to 1 ug of RNA. By means of immunoSEQ multiplex PCR, TCR beta CDR3 spanning 54 Vbeta and 13 Jbeta underwent amplification. TCRdb fed the immunoSEQ multiplex PCR reads into MiXCR, producing one record per CDR3 protein. The repertoire includes about 120,000 distinct CDR3 sequences, just over 95% of them detected once, and less than 0.15% sits in the top ten.

This receptor was obtained from a human donor with Susac syndrome. The rearrangement links TRBV5-1 to TRBJ2-7, with 10 nucleotides matching TRBD2. The sequenced sample was CD4+ T cells from PBMCs. CDR3 loop: CASSLLVLAGDGYEQYF. CDR3 in DNA: TGCGCCAGCAGCTTGTTGGTCCTAGCGGGAGACGGCTACGAGCAGTACTTC.